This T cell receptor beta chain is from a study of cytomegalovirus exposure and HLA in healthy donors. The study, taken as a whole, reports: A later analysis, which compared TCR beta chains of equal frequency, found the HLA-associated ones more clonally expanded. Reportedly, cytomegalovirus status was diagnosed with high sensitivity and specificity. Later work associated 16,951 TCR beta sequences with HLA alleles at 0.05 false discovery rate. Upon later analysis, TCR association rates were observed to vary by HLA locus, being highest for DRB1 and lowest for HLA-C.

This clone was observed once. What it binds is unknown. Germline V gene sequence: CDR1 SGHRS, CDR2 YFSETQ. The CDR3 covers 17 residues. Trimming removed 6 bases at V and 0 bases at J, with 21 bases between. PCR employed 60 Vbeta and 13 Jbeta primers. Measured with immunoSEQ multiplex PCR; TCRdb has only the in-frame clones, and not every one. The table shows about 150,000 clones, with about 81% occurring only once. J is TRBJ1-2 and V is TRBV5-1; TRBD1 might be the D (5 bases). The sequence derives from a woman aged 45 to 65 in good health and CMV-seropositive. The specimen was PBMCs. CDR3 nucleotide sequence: TGCGCCAGCAAAGTCGATATTTCGACAGCAGCTAACTATGGCTACACCTTC. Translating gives CASKVDISTAANYGYTF.